Below are 29 T cell receptor beta chains sequenced from a single sample in a study of CD8 T cells in Susac syndrome. An amount of RNA that ranged from roughly 0.45 to 1 ug was reverse transcribed with random hexamers. TCRdb ran MiXCR on the immunoSEQ multiplex PCR reads and lists one entry per CDR3 protein. The table records fewer than 200,000 distinct CDR3 sequences, about 95% of them present only once. The sequencing input was CD8+ T cells from PBMCs. Receptors were obtained from a human donor with multiple sclerosis.

The chain joins TRBV20-1 to TRBJ2-7; D might be TRBD1 (6 bases). The V and J ends lost 0 bases and 4 bases respectively, with 16 bases between them. The CDR3 loop spans 15 amino acids. Germline lookup yields CDR1 DFQATT and CDR2 SNEGSKA (reference sequence). CDR3: CSARDKEAGTYEQYF. CDR3 in DNA: TGCAGTGCTAGAGATAAGGAAGCAGGGACATACGAGCAGTACTTC.

CDR3 sequence: CASSPAGTGGAYEQYF. The CDR3 DNA sequence: TGTGCCAGCAGCCCCGCTGGAACAGGGGGGGCCTACGAGCAGTACTTC. This chain uses TRBV5-6 with TRBJ2-7; maybe TRBD1 (8 bases). This CDR3 has 16 residues. CDR1 and CDR2 (germline): SGHDT, YYEEEE. V was cut by 4 bases and J by 2 bases, with 19 bases left in between.

The J gene is TRBJ2-7, the V gene TRBV5-4, with D perhaps matching TRBD2 (5 bases). Germline CDR1 reads SGHNT; CDR2 reads YYREEE (reference sequence). The CDR3 loop spans 15 amino acids. Between the trimmed V and J ends, which lost 4 bases and 6 bases, there was a span of 20 bases. DNA for the CDR3: TGTGCCAGCAGCCGGCGCGGCGAGGGAGTCGGCGAGCAGTACTTC. Translation gives CASSRRGEGVGEQYF. The whole variable domain, filled in from reference TRBV5-4 and TRBJ2-7, reads ETGVTQSPTHLIKTRGQQVTLRCSSQSGHNTVSWYQQALGQGPQFIFQYYREEENGRGNFPPRFSGLQFPNYSSELNVNALELDDSALYLCASSRRGEGVGEQYFGPGTRLTVT.

The V gene is TRBV3-1, the J gene TRBJ1-2, with 8 bases that match TRBD1. The CDR3 covers 15 residues. The germline CDR1 and CDR2 sequences are LGHDT and YNNKEL (reference sequence). V lost 4 bases, J lost 4 bases, and 8 bases stayed unmatched. In nucleotides, the CDR3 is TGTGCCAGCAGCCTAACCGGGACAGGCGTCTATGGCTACACCTTC. Protein product: CASSLTGTGVYGYTF.

V gene TRBV9 combines with J gene TRBJ1-2; D may be TRBD1 (6 bases). The CDR3 is 15 amino acids. From germline, CDR1 is SGDLS and CDR2 YYNGEE. V was cut by 3 bases and J by 4 bases, with 16 bases left in between. The CDR3 loop is CASSGNRVPGYGYTF. The CDR3 coding sequence is TGTGCCAGCAGCGGGAACAGGGTTCCTGGCTATGGCTACACCTTC. Looking up the rest from reference TRBV9 and TRBJ1-2 gives the full variable domain: DSGVTQTPKHLITATGQRVTLRCSPRSGDLSVYWYQQSLDQGLQFLIQYYNGEERAKGNILERFSAQQFPDLHSELNLSSLELGDSALYFCASSGNRVPGYGYTFGSGTRLTVV.

The chain links TRBV12-3 or TRBV12-4 to TRBJ2-3; the D is unclear. The CDR3 is 15 residues long. The germline V and J ends were trimmed by 3 bases and 1 base, with 11 bases remaining between them. CDR3 coding DNA: TGTGCCAGCAGTTTGTGGGCCCTCCGCACAGATACGCAGTATTTT. Translating gives CASSLWALRTDTQYF.

The chain employs TRBV7-9 and TRBJ1-5; TRBD1 is a possible D gene (5 bases). V gave up 2 bases and J gave up 5 bases, with 16 bases separating them. The CDR3 has 16 amino acids. CDR1 and CDR2 (germline): SEHNR, FQNEAQ (reference sequence). CDR3 bases: TGTGCCAGCAGCTTATTCACGGGACGGAGAGATCAGCCCCAGCATTTT. This codes for CASSLFTGRRDQPQHF.

The chain is built from TRBV18 and TRBJ2-7; TRBD1 aligns across 8 bases. V gave up 6 bases and J gave up 6 bases; unmatched junction bases: 10. The CDR3 contains 14 residues. CDR1 is KGHSH and CDR2 is LQKENI in the germline V gene. CDR3 coding DNA: TGTGCCAGCTCCCGGGACAGGCGGGTCTCCGAGCAGTACTTC. Translating it yields CASSRDRRVSEQYF.

The chain couples TRBV6-5 to TRBJ1-2; D call uncertain. The V end was cut by 0 bases, the J end by 8 bases, with 10 bases between. The length of the CDR3 is 13 residues. Germline V gives CDR1 MNHEY, CDR2 SVGAGI. CDR3 loop: CASSYSGSWGYTF. CDR3 sequence (DNA): TGTGCCAGCAGTTACTCAGGCTCTTGGGGCTACACCTTC.

The rearrangement links TRBV5-1 to TRBJ2-3; a possible D gene is TRBD1 (6 bases). This CDR3 has 17 amino acids. V dropped 0 bases and J dropped 0 bases, with 14 bases sitting between them. The germline V gene has CDR1 SGHRS and CDR2 YFSETQ. CDR3 DNA: TGCGCCAGCAGCTTGGCCTCTGGGACACGAAGCACAGATACGCAGTATTTT. Translated, it gives CASSLASGTRSTDTQYF.

V usage is TRBV3-1 and J usage is TRBJ2-2; 7 nucleotides match TRBD2. The CDR3 contains 17 residues. V lost 0 bases, J lost 5 bases, and 9 bases stayed unmatched. Germline V gene lookup returns CDR1 LGHDT and CDR2 YNNKEL (reference sequence). CDR3 DNA sequence: TGTGCCAGCAGCCAAGATCACCGGGAGGATGTTACCGGGGAGCTGTTTTTT. It encodes CASSQDHREDVTGELFF.

This chain joins TRBV12-3 or TRBV12-4 and TRBJ2-3; D is undetermined. V was trimmed by 5 bases and J by 2 bases, leaving 2 bases between them. This CDR3 comprises 11 residues. The CDR3 DNA sequence: TGTGCCAGCAGTGCCACAGATACGCAGTATTTT. Its protein is CASSATDTQYF.

V usage is TRBV6-2 or TRBV6-3 and J usage is TRBJ2-2; no firm D call. Trimming cost V 4 bases and J 6 bases, with 6 bases left between them. CDR1 is MNHEY and CDR2 is SVGEGT in the germline V gene. This CDR3 has 12 amino acids. DNA of the CDR3: TGTGCCAGCAGTTTTAGGGCCGGGGAGCTGTTTTTT. Protein product: CASSFRAGELFF.

The rearrangement uses TRBV30 and TRBJ2-7; 8 bases line up with TRBD2. Germline trimming cut 0 bases from V and 6 bases from J; bases unmatched to any gene: 4. The CDR3 is 13 residues long. Per the germline V gene, CDR1 is GTSNPN and CDR2 is SVGIG (reference sequence). The CDR3 DNA follows: TGTGCCTGGAGTGTAGGGAGCGGGAGCGAGCAGTACTTC. Its translation: CAWSVGSGSEQYF.

The rearrangement links TRBV29-1 to TRBJ1-3; D remains ambiguous. Trimming took off 6 bases at V and 1 base at J, with 7 bases between the two ends. The CDR3 is 12 residues long. The germline CDR1 and CDR2 sequences are SQVTM and ANQGSEA. DNA for the CDR3: TGCAGCGTCGAGTCATCTGGAAACACCATATATTTT. Residues: CSVESSGNTIYF.

V is TRBV12-3 or TRBV12-4 and J is TRBJ2-1; 7 nucleotides agree with TRBD2. The CDR3 loop spans 14 amino acids. V was pared by 5 bases and J by 2 bases, with 3 bases of the junction left unmatched. The CDR3 loop is CASSAGVPYNEQFF. The DNA of the CDR3 is TGTGCCAGCAGTGCGGGAGTCCCCTACAATGAGCAGTTCTTC.

The chain carries TRBV20-1 and TRBJ1-1; TRBD1 might be the D (5 bases). V lost 6 bases and J 4 bases, leaving 15 bases between the germline ends. The CDR3 runs 13 residues. The germline V gene encodes CDR1 DFQATT and CDR2 SNEGSKA (reference sequence). The CDR3 sequence is CSATGQGATEAFF. The DNA of the CDR3 is TGCAGTGCAACCGGACAAGGGGCCACTGAAGCTTTCTTT.

The genes are TRBV13 and TRBJ2-7; tentatively, D is TRBD1 (5 bases). The germline V and J ends were trimmed by 6 bases and 3 bases, with 12 bases remaining between them. Per the germline V gene, CDR1 is PRHDT and CDR2 is FYEKMQ (reference sequence). CDR3 length: 13 residues. CDR3 region: CASSWTKYYEQYF. The DNA for the CDR3 is TGTGCCAGCAGTTGGACAAAGTACTACGAGCAGTACTTC.

J is TRBJ1-2 and V is TRBV13; tentative D call: TRBD1 (5 bases). This CDR3 has 13 amino acids. The V gene lost 3 bases and the J gene lost 6 bases, with 11 bases spanning the gap. CDR1 is PRHDT and CDR2 is FYEKMQ in the germline V gene (reference sequence). CDR3 residues: CASSFSDSDGYTF. CDR3 DNA sequence: TGTGCCAGCAGCTTTTCAGACAGTGATGGCTACACCTTC.

The chain carries TRBV29-1 and TRBJ1-1; D uncertain. The CDR3 extends over 13 amino acids. Deletions cut 6 bases from V and 5 bases from J, with 16 bases between. Germline CDR1 and CDR2: SQVTM and ANQGSEA. The CDR3 DNA reads as TGCAGCGTCGCACGGCTTGGGCGAACTGAAGCTTTCTTT. Its protein product is CSVARLGRTEAFF.

The chain links TRBV15 to TRBJ2-1, with D maybe TRBD1 (6 bases). The CDR3 contains 13 residues. Germline assignment: CDR1 LNHNV and CDR2 YYDKDF (reference sequence). With 10 bases removed from V and 3 bases from J, the gap between germline ends came to 13 bases. CDR3 sequence: CAIQGQNYNEQFF. The CDR3 region has the DNA TGTGCCATCCAGGGACAAAACTACAATGAGCAGTTCTTC.

The chain joins TRBV4-1 to TRBJ2-3; TRBD2 matches at 10 bases. J gave up 3 bases and V 0 bases, and 3 bases lay outside the gene matches. The CDR3 has 16 residues. The germline V gene has CDR1 MGHRA and CDR2 YSYEKL. CDR3 bases: TGCGCCAGCAGCCAAGAATTAGCGGGAGGTACAGATACGCAGTATTTT. Its protein product is CASSQELAGGTDTQYF.

V and J are TRBV3-1 and TRBJ1-3; no firm D call. CDR1 LGHDT and CDR2 YNNKEL come from the germline V gene (reference sequence). V was pared by 6 bases and J by 0 bases, with 18 bases between. The CDR3 covers 17 residues. The CDR3 here is CASSPALDWSSGNTIYF. CDR3 coding DNA: TGTGCCAGCAGTCCGGCCTTGGACTGGAGCTCTGGAAACACCATATATTTT.

V is TRBV29-1 and J is TRBJ2-3; D possibly corresponds to TRBD1 (5 bases). Near its end, the DNA agrees better with TRBJ1-5, so the J call may be wrong. The CDR3 is 14 residues long. Germline V gives CDR1 SQVTM, CDR2 ANQGSEA. CDR3 DNA sequence: TGCAGCGTAGCCGGGACTAGCGGCACAGATACGCAGCATTTT. Protein product: CSVAGTSGTDTQHF.

This chain links TRBV20-1 with TRBJ2-1; 11 bases fit TRBD2. Germline V gene data show CDR1 as DFQATT and CDR2 as SNEGSKA (reference sequence). The V and J ends lost 7 bases and 5 bases, in that order; junction bases with no gene match: 10. The CDR3 runs to 15 residues. CDR3 sequence reads: CSVEVAGGPDNEQFF. DNA of the CDR3: TGCAGTGTTGAGGTAGCGGGAGGGCCCGACAATGAGCAGTTCTTC.

The chain carries TRBV5-1 and TRBJ2-7; 7 bases map to TRBD1. The CDR3 has 14 amino acids. The J segment lost 3 bases and the V segment lost 4 bases, leaving 7 bases of the junction unmatched. Germline V gene data show CDR1 as SGHRS and CDR2 as YFSETQ. The CDR3 here is CASSDRQGHYEQYF. The CDR3 DNA is TGCGCCAGCAGCGACCGACAGGGCCACTACGAGCAGTACTTC.

This rearrangement joins TRBV29-1 to TRBJ1-2; no reliable D call. The length of the CDR3 is 13 residues. Trimming stripped 0 bases from V and 6 bases from J, with 11 bases between. Germline V CDR1 and CDR2: SQVTM, ANQGSEA. Here the CDR3 reads CSVEDPDGDGYTF. CDR3 nucleotide sequence: TGCAGCGTTGAAGACCCAGACGGGGATGGCTACACCTTC.

The chain links TRBV4-1 to TRBJ2-1; 10 positions agree with TRBD2. Trimming removed 1 base from V and 3 bases from J; junction bases left unmatched: 0. This CDR3 has 15 residues. Germline V gene sequence: CDR1 MGHRA, CDR2 YSYEKL. The CDR3 loop is CASSQGTSGYNEQFF. CDR3 sequence (DNA): TGCGCCAGCAGCCAAGGGACTAGCGGCTACAATGAGCAGTTCTTC.

The genes are TRBV12-3 or TRBV12-4 and TRBJ2-3, with TRBD2 matching 10 bases. The CDR3 runs to 15 residues. J lost 5 bases, V lost 3 bases, and 5 bases had no gene match. The CDR3 protein is CASSFWASGGDTQYF. CDR3 coding DNA: TGTGCCAGCAGTTTTTGGGCTAGCGGGGGAGATACGCAGTATTTT.